The 14 T cell receptor beta chains reported below all come from one sample, sequenced in a study of early T cells in non-severe SARS-CoV-2 infection. TCRdb redid the calling of the 5' RACE reads with MiXCR, one entry per CDR3 protein. The profile shows about 81,000 distinct CDR3 sequences, 5.5% to 7.5% of them singletons. What was sequenced was whole blood. These receptors originate from an adult who was a healthcare worker with PCR-confirmed SARS-CoV-2 infection or an uninfected control (not recorded which).

The V call is TRBV30, the J call TRBJ1-5, with no clear D. The V and J ends lost 3 bases and 4 bases respectively, with 10 bases between them. Germline loops: CDR1 GTSNPN, CDR2 SVGIG (reference sequence). This CDR3 spans 13 amino acids. The chain's CDR3 is CAWSTDGNQPQHF. CDR3 coding DNA: TGTGCCTGGAGCACAGACGGAAATCAGCCCCAGCATTTT.

This clonotype was observed many times. In DNA form, the CDR3 reads TGTGCCAGCAGCACGGCGGGGGGCCTGAACACCGGGGAGCTGTTTTTT. As protein: CASSTAGGLNTGELFF. This rearrangement joins TRBV11-2 to TRBJ2-2, with TRBD2 identical over 8 bases. The CDR3 runs 16 residues. Germline CDR1 SGHAT, CDR2 FQNNGV. With 5 bases clipped from V and 1 base from J, the junction kept 6 bases outside the gene matches.

This clonotype was recorded many times. J is TRBJ2-1 and V is TRBV3-1; 9 bases are shared with TRBD1. V trimming: 4 bases; J trimming: 5 bases; junction bases outside the gene matches: 15. This CDR3 is built from 18 residues. Germline lookup yields CDR1 LGHDT and CDR2 YNNKEL (reference sequence). CDR3 amino acids: CASSRPSAPGTGNNEQFF. The CDR3 DNA reads as TGTGCCAGCAGCCGGCCAAGTGCCCCCGGGACAGGGAACAATGAGCAGTTCTTC.

This clonotype came up many times. The chain joins TRBV29-1 to TRBJ1-2; TRBD1 matches at 9 bases. Looked up from germline, CDR1 is SQVTM and CDR2 is ANQGSEA. This CDR3 is built from 13 residues. V trimming: 8 bases; J trimming: 4 bases; junction bases outside the gene matches: 8. The CDR3, as DNA: TGCAGCATCTCGGGACAGGGTGGCTATGGCTACACCTTC. As protein: CSISGQGGYGYTF.

The V gene is TRBV20-1, the J gene TRBJ1-3, with unresolved D. V gave up 1 base and J gave up 1 base, with 8 bases separating them. Germline CDR1 is DFQATT and CDR2 is SNEGSKA (reference sequence). The CDR3 loop spans 14 amino acids. The CDR3 is CSARVGRSGNTIYF. For the CDR3, the DNA is TGCAGTGCTAGAGTTGGACGATCTGGAAACACCATATATTTT.

This clonotype came up many times. This chain connects TRBV2 to TRBJ2-1, with D maybe TRBD2 (6 bases). The germline gives CDR1 SNHLY, CDR2 FYNNEI. V dropped 6 bases and J dropped 10 bases, with 13 bases sitting between them. The CDR3 loop spans 12 amino acids. CDR3 region: CASRMTSTEQFF. In DNA, the CDR3 is TGTGCCAGCAGAATGACTAGTACCGAGCAGTTCTTC.

This clonotype was observed many times. The chain carries TRBV2 and TRBJ2-7, with D perhaps assigned TRBD1 or TRBD2 (5 bases each). Trimming pared 5 bases from V and 6 bases from J, leaving 8 bases between. The CDR3 spans 11 residues. CDR1 and CDR2 (germline): SNHLY, FYNNEI. CDR3 in amino acids: CASSRDGEQYF. The CDR3 coding sequence is TGTGCCAGCAGTCGGGACGGCGAGCAGTACTTC.

The chain joins TRBV6-2 or TRBV6-3 to TRBJ1-5; D remains ambiguous. Between the trimmed V and J ends, which lost 4 bases and 5 bases, there was a span of 9 bases. CDR3 length: 13 amino acids. The V gene's germline CDR1 is MNHEY and CDR2 SVGEGT. The CDR3 DNA sequence: TGTGCCAGCAGTTCTAAGTGGGATCAGCCCCAGCATTTT. It encodes CASSSKWDQPQHF.

The rearrangement links TRBV5-8 to TRBJ2-5; no clear D. The germline V gene has CDR1 SGHTS and CDR2 YDEGEE. This CDR3 spans 15 amino acids. Between the trimmed V and J ends, which lost 1 base and 2 bases, there was a span of 12 bases. CDR3 protein: CASSLITDIQETQYF. DNA of the CDR3: TGTGCCAGCAGCTTGATTACAGATATACAAGAGACCCAGTACTTC.

This clonotype came up many times. Here the CDR3 reads CASSILAGDSDTQYF. CDR3 bases: TGTGCCAGCAGCATACTAGCGGGAGATTCAGATACGCAGTATTTT. This chain joins TRBV13 and TRBJ2-3; 11 nucleotides align to TRBD2. V was clipped by 5 bases and J by 4 bases; unmatched bases: 5. The CDR3 loop spans 15 amino acids. The germline V gene has CDR1 PRHDT and CDR2 FYEKMQ (reference sequence).

This clonotype has ten or more counts. The J gene is TRBJ1-5, the V gene TRBV2; 7 bases match TRBD1. Losses at the gene ends were 6 bases for V and 1 base for J; bases not matched to a gene: 3. Germline V gene lookup returns CDR1 SNHLY and CDR2 FYNNEI. This CDR3 is built from 14 residues. CDR3 nucleotides: TGTGCCAGCAGAGGACAGGCCAGCAATCAGCCCCAGCATTTT. Residues: CASRGQASNQPQHF.

The genes are TRBV20-1 and TRBJ2-7, with 9 bases that match TRBD1. The CDR3 has 13 amino acids. Looked up from germline, CDR1 is DFQATT and CDR2 is SNEGSKA (reference sequence). V trimming: 7 bases; J trimming: 3 bases; junction bases outside the gene matches: 7. The DNA of the CDR3 is TGCAGTGTACCGGGACAGGGATTCTACGAGCAGTACTTC. It specifies CSVPGQGFYEQYF.

In this sample, this clonotype turned up a few times. J is TRBJ1-2 and V is TRBV3-1; D is undetermined. The CDR3 contains 13 residues. Germline CDR1 is LGHDT and CDR2 is YNNKEL (reference sequence). Trimming shortened V by 1 base and J by 0 bases, and 3 bases separated the two germline ends. CDR3 amino acids: CASSQATNYGYTF. CDR3 nucleotide sequence: TGTGCCAGCAGCCAAGCTACTAACTATGGCTACACCTTC.

V gene TRBV5-1 combines with J gene TRBJ1-5, with TRBD1 identical over 8 bases. In germline, CDR1 is SGHRS, CDR2 YFSETQ. The CDR3 covers 14 residues. With V trimmed by 0 bases and J by 7 bases, 3 bases remained unmatched. CDR3 region: CASSLEQGGQPQHF. In nucleotides, the CDR3 is TGCGCCAGCAGCTTGGAACAGGGGGGACAGCCCCAGCATTTT.